These 2 T cell receptor beta chains were sequenced from one sample in a study of T cell responses to AZD1222 COVID-19 vaccine. The protocol was immunoSEQ multiplex PCR, while the TCRdb copy is restricted to in-frame clones and leaves out a portion. This table has 70,000 to 95,000 clones, 80% to 90% appearing once. Here the sequenced sample was peripheral blood, taken 28 days after the second AZD1222 dose. The source of these receptors is an adult who received the AZD1222 COVID-19 vaccine.

V is TRBV6-6 and J is TRBJ2-1; TRBD1 is a possible D gene (5 bases). V was trimmed by 0 bases and J by 7 bases, leaving 10 bases between them. The CDR3 extends over 14 amino acids. Germline V CDR1 and CDR2: MNHNY, SVGAGI (reference sequence). DNA for the CDR3: TGTGCCAGCAGTTACTCAGGGGCGCAAAATGAGCAGTTCTTC. This sequence encodes CASSYSGAQNEQFF.

The chain uses TRBV30 and TRBJ2-7, with TRBD2 matching 13 bases. CDR3 length: 19 residues. Germline V lookup: CDR1 GTSNPN, CDR2 SVGIG (reference sequence). The trim removed 5 bases at V and 5 bases at J, leaving 21 bases unmatched. The CDR3 spells CAWRPLGGRRTSGGDEQYF. The CDR3 DNA reads as TGTGCCTGGCGGCCATTAGGGGGACGGCGGACTAGCGGGGGTGACGAGCAGTACTTC. The full variable domain, with the rest looked up from reference TRBV30 and TRBJ2-7, is SQTIHQWPATLVQPVGSPLSLECTVEGTSNPNLYWYRQAAGRGLQLLFYSVGIGQISSEVPQNLSASRPQDRQFILSSKKLLLSDSGFYLCAWRPLGGRRTSGGDEQYFGPGTRLTVT.